This record looks at one T cell receptor beta chain sequence and its context. Its target is unknown. The table came from immunoSEQ multiplex PCR; TCRdb's copy has only in-frame clones and leaves some out. Of 35,000 to 50,000 clones listed, roughly 70% were seen once; the top ten hold 26%. The CDR3 contains 19 residues. Germline CDR1 SGHTA, CDR2 FQGNSA. J lost 0 bases, V lost 2 bases, and 14 bases had no gene match. The sample originates from a study of vaccination effects on CD4 cells after COVID-19. General study points: After vaccination, at late timepoints, clones induced by infection and by vaccine contracted markedly.

Peptide-pool stimulation followed by sequencing identified expanded antigen-specific CD4+ clonotypes in the ViraFEST assay. CD4+ T cell isolation took place after approximately 11 days of culture. Each vaccine recipient was nucleocapsid antibody negative and had no prior SARS-CoV-2 infection. The V gene is TRBV7-2, the J gene TRBJ2-7, with 9 bases that match TRBD2. Sequencing was performed on CD4+ T cells from PBMCs cultured with HCoV-OC43 spike peptides, taken before COVID-19 vaccination. Subset indicated: HCoV-OC43 spike overlapping peptide pool stimulation. This sequence originates from a human donor who received a COVID-19 vaccine. CDR3 coding DNA: TGTGCCAGCAGCTTACGTAGGGGTCGAGCGGGGGGCCCCTCCTACGAGCAGTACTTC. Protein: CASSLRRGRAGGPSYEQYF.